Each of the 17 T cell receptor beta chains below was sequenced from the same sample in a study of CXCR3-negative and CXCR3-positive naive CD8 T cells. The study, taken as a whole, reports: When CXCR3-positive naive cells were set against CXCR3-negative naive cells, the former had more hydrophobic TRB CDR3s.

For these TCRs, the target antigens are not known. The TRB cDNA libraries were prepared by 5' RACE with UMI labels. No DNA is given; TCRdb re-called the 5' RACE reads and lists each CDR3 protein once. The table for this sample gives about 50,000 distinct CDR3 sequences. The specimen sequenced was naive CXCR3+ CD8+ T cells from blood. Subset meaning: CD45RO-CCR7+CD27+CD95- naive CD8+ T cells expressing CXCR3 (TNR3+). The receptor source for this set is a human donor in good health. Some clones in this sample may be carry-over from other donors' samples.

J is TRBJ2-6 and V is TRBV7-8; as DNA is missing, the TRBD1 call by TCRdb cannot be tested. Germline V gene data show CDR1 as SGHVS and CDR2 as FQNEAQ. CDR3 length equals 17 residues. This chain's CDR3 is CASSLIGGLSGANVLTF. Together with reference TRBV7-8 and TRBJ2-6, the CDR3 gives the full variable domain: GAGVSQSPRYKVAKRGQDVALRCDPISGHVSLFWYQQALGQGPEFLTYFQNEAQLDKSGLPSDRFFAERPEGSVSTLKIQRTQQEDSAVYLCASSLIGGLSGANVLTFGAGSRLTVL.

The chain joins TRBV29-1 to TRBJ2-7; lacking DNA, the TRBD1 call made by TCRdb goes unchecked. CDR1 is SQVTM, CDR2 ANQGSEA, per germline. The CDR3 consists of 14 residues. CDR3 amino acids: CSVRARQGSYEQYF.

The chain joins TRBV4-2 to TRBJ2-7. CDR3 length: 15 amino acids. Germline loops: CDR1 LGHNA, CDR2 YNFKEQ. The CDR3 loop reads CASSQVQLAPSEQYF.

The V gene is TRBV9, the J gene TRBJ2-1. Germline CDR1 and CDR2: SGDLS and YYNGEE. This CDR3 has 13 amino acids. The CDR3 here is CASSVSTWEKQFF.

J is TRBJ2-7 and V is TRBV11-2. CDR3 length: 13 amino acids. Germline-derived CDR1 and CDR2 are SGHAT and FQNNGV. CDR3 region: CASSSGTSYEQYF.

The V call is TRBV7-9, the J call TRBJ2-2; as DNA is missing, the TRBD1 call by TCRdb cannot be tested. The length of the CDR3 is 16 residues. From germline, CDR1 is SEHNR and CDR2 FQNEAQ (reference sequence). CDR3 in amino acids: CASSLVVGGSVGELFF.

The CDR3 spells CASSFRGVSSYEQYF. The genes are TRBV28 and TRBJ2-7; TCRdb designates TRBD1, a call that cannot be tested without DNA. The CDR3 spans 15 residues. Germline-derived CDR1 and CDR2 are MDHEN and SYDVKM.

The chain joins TRBV9 to TRBJ2-1; TCRdb's D call, TRBD1, is unchecked because there is no DNA. The length of the CDR3 is 12 residues. The germline V gene has CDR1 SGDLS and CDR2 YYNGEE. CDR3 loop: CASSAYRDEQFF.

The chain has TRBV7-9 and TRBJ2-7; TCRdb gives TRBD1 as the D gene, but with no DNA this cannot be confirmed. The germline CDR1 and CDR2 sequences are SEHNR and FQNEAQ (reference sequence). This CDR3 spans 16 amino acids. CDR3 protein: CASSLVGLDSAYEQYF.

The chain has TRBV6-5 and TRBJ2-5; TCRdb's D gene call, TRBD1, goes unchecked for lack of DNA. CDR1 and CDR2 from the germline V gene are MNHEY and SVGAGI. This CDR3 is built from 15 residues. CDR3 residues: CASSRRWGTQETQYF.

The chain links TRBV7-8 to TRBJ1-2; the D gene TCRdb calls, TRBD1, cannot be checked with no DNA. This CDR3 has 12 amino acids. Per germline, CDR1 SGHVS and CDR2 FQNEAQ. CDR3 region: CASSSGQVDYTF.

The rearrangement uses TRBV12-3 or TRBV12-4 and TRBJ1-5. The CDR3 has 14 residues. The CDR3 spells CASSLSQNNQPQHF.

The V and J genes are TRBV11-2 and TRBJ2-7; TCRdb's D call, TRBD1, is unchecked because there is no DNA. The germline gives CDR1 SGHAT, CDR2 FQNNGV. The CDR3 contains 15 residues. The CDR3 here is CASSYLGSLAYEQYF.

The chain combines TRBV7-2 with TRBJ1-1; TCRdb outputs TRBD1, but without DNA this stays unchecked. The germline V gene encodes CDR1 SGHTA and CDR2 FQGNSA. This CDR3 has 13 residues. CDR3 in amino acids: CASSPGQQTEAFF.

The chain combines TRBV4-3 with TRBJ1-4; without DNA, the TCRdb call of TRBD1 cannot be checked. This CDR3 contains 17 residues. The germline V gene encodes CDR1 LGHNA and CDR2 YSLEER. CDR3 in amino acids: CASSQESRDSKNEKLFF.

The V gene is TRBV11-2, the J gene TRBJ2-2. The CDR3 runs to 12 residues. Germline V gene lookup returns CDR1 SGHAT and CDR2 FQNNGV. The CDR3 sequence: CASSFIPGELFF.

CDR3: CASSGPKNNEQFF. V gene TRBV2 combines with J gene TRBJ2-1; TCRdb's D call of TRBD2 is untestable without DNA. The germline V gene has CDR1 SNHLY and CDR2 FYNNEI. CDR3 length: 13 residues.